The sequence of this T cell receptor (beta chain) was determined in a study of cytomegalovirus exposure and HLA in healthy donors. The repertoire was sequenced with immunoSEQ multiplex PCR; TCRdb's copy has only in-frame clones and lacks some. Among about 330,000 clones listed, about nine tenths were seen once. Study-wide findings and caveats: Subsequent analysis revealed that first-cohort TCR clusters tended to co-occur in the 90 to 150 validation repertoires.

The germline V gene has CDR1 SQVTM and CDR2 ANQGSEA. This CDR3 region has 14 residues. Between the trimmed V and J ends, which lost 3 bases and 0 bases, there was a span of 8 bases. Note on this clone: Its matching antigen is unknown.

The sample comprised PBMCs. V gene TRBV29-1 combines with J gene TRBJ1-4, with D unclear. The clonotype comes from a woman aged 25 to 39 in good health and CMV-seropositive. CDR3 sequence reads: CSVEDETTNEKLFF. The CDR3, as DNA: TGCAGCGTTGAGGACGAGACAACTAATGAAAAACTGTTTTTT.